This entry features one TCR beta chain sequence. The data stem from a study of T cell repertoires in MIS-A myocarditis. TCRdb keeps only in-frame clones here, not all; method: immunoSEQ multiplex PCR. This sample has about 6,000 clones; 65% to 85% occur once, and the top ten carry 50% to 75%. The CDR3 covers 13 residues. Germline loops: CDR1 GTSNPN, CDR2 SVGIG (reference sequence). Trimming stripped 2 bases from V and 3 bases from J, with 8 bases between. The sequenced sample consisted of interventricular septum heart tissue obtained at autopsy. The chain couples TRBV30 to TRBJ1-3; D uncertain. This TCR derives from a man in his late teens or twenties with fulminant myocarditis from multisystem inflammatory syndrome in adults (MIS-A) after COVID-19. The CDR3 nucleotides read TGTGCCTGGAGTTCTAGCTTTGGAAACACCATATATTTT. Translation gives CAWSSSFGNTIYF. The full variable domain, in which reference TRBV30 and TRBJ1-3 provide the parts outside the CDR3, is SQTIHQWPATLVQPVGSPLSLECTVEGTSNPNLYWYRQAAGRGLQLLFYSVGIGQISSEVPQNLSASRPQDRQFILSSKKLLLSDSGFYLCAWSSSFGNTIYFGEGSWLTVV.